This T cell receptor (beta chain) was documented in a study of CD8 T cells in ankylosing spondylitis. Overall study results and limits: A TCR beta motif of under 10 highly homologous variants appeared characteristic of ankylosing spondylitis blood.

Trimming removed 5 bases from V and 3 bases from J, with 12 bases in between. Germline V gene data show CDR1 as DFQATT and CDR2 as SNEGSKA (reference sequence). CDR3 length: 13 residues. This clonotype was counted many times. Antigen: not known. Preparation of TCR beta libraries was done by quantitative 5'-RACE with molecular barcodes. TCRdb passed the 5' RACE reads through MiXCR, listing each CDR3 protein once. The sample yields roughly 670,000 distinct CDR3 sequences, around 20% seen once. The sample was blood, either unsorted or a sorted T cell fraction (not recorded which). J is TRBJ2-3 and V is TRBV20-1; no clear D. The source of this sequence is a male donor with ankylosing spondylitis. CDR3 region: CSAPWWGTDTQYF. The CDR3 DNA is TGCAGTGCTCCATGGTGGGGAACAGATACGCAGTATTTT.